These T cell receptor beta chains were read from a single sample in a study of cytomegalovirus exposure and HLA in healthy donors. Repertoires were generated with immunoSEQ multiplex PCR, while TCRdb's copy carries only in-frame clones and drops some. This sample has 200,000 or so clones, with about four fifths found just once. The sequenced sample was PBMCs. These receptors were taken from a young man in good health and CMV-seropositive. Each CDR3 is given with its conserved first and last residue. Each record gives: CDR3 protein, CDR3 DNA, clone size, D gene, V gene, J gene. A D gene is named only where the DNA matches it firmly. Size values are once, few and many counts, or a class for expanded clones, and some rows have none.

CDR3: CASSVGGGLGVNEQFF
DNA: TGTGCCAGCAGCGTAGGGGGGGGCCTAGGTGTAAATGAGCAGTTCTTC
size: -
D: -
V: TRBV9
J: TRBJ2-1

CDR3: CASSVQGAQGYTF
DNA: TGTGCCAGCAGTGTACAGGGGGCGCAAGGCTACACCTTC
size: -
D: TRBD1
V: TRBV2
J: TRBJ1-2

CDR3: CATSGTGETYEQYF
DNA: TGTGCCACCTCCGGGACAGGGGAGACCTACGAGCAGTACTTC
size: once
D: TRBD1
V: TRBV28
J: TRBJ2-7

CDR3: CASSEARSNEKLFF
DNA: TGTGCCAGCAGTGAAGCGCGAAGTAATGAAAAACTGTTTTTT
size: -
D: -
V: TRBV6-1
J: TRBJ1-4

CDR3: CASRQGAGTGELFF
DNA: TGTGCCAGCAGGCAGGGGGCAGGCACCGGGGAGCTGTTTTTT
size: -
D: TRBD1
V: TRBV6-1
J: TRBJ2-2

CDR3: CASSPYLTANTEAFF
DNA: TGTGCCAGCAGCCCATACTTAACAGCGAACACTGAAGCTTTCTTT
size: -
D: -
V: TRBV9
J: TRBJ1-1

CDR3: CASSLGLAGSAGDTQYF
DNA: TGTGCCAGCAGCCTTGGACTAGCGGGATCCGCGGGAGATACGCAGTATTTT
size: -
D: TRBD2
V: TRBV11-2
J: TRBJ2-3

CDR3: CAWSVLGDSGNQPQHF
DNA: TGTGCCTGGAGTGTACTAGGGGACTCTGGCAATCAGCCCCAGCATTTT
size: few
D: -
V: TRBV30
J: TRBJ1-5

CDR3: CASSLGGRDGYTF
DNA: TGCGCCAGCAGCCTCGGGGGGCGAGATGGCTACACCTTC
size: -
D: -
V: TRBV4-3
J: TRBJ1-2

CDR3: CASSHGLTNTEAFF
DNA: TGTGCCAGCAGCCACGGACTCACGAACACTGAAGCTTTCTTT
size: -
D: -
V: TRBV14
J: TRBJ1-1

CDR3: CSVHSAGTQYF
DNA: TGCAGCGTTCACAGTGCCGGGACCCAGTACTTC
size: -
D: -
V: TRBV29-1
J: TRBJ2-5

CDR3: CASSLGTGPSGTRGFF
DNA: TGCGCCAGCAGCTTGGGGACTGGGCCTAGCGGCACGAGGGGGTTCTTC
size: -
D: TRBD2
V: TRBV5-1
J: TRBJ2-1

CDR3: CSVGRQGGTEAFF
DNA: TGCAGCGTTGGGAGACAGGGGGGCACTGAAGCTTTCTTT
size: once
D: TRBD1
V: TRBV29-1
J: TRBJ1-1

CDR3: CASSQARLATEQYF
DNA: TGTGCCAGTAGTCAAGCAAGACTAGCCACCGAGCAGTACTTC
size: -
D: TRBD2
V: TRBV19
J: TRBJ2-7

CDR3: CSANRVDGYTF
DNA: TGCAGTGCTAACAGGGTAGATGGCTACACCTTC
size: -
D: -
V: TRBV20-1
J: TRBJ1-2

CDR3: CASSPVAAENGYTF
DNA: TGTGCCAGCTCACCAGTGGCGGCAGAAAACGGCTACACCTTC
size: -
D: -
V: TRBV18
J: TRBJ1-2

CDR3: CASSWGQGEQPQHF
DNA: TGTGCCAGCAGTTGGGGGCAGGGTGAACAGCCCCAGCATTTT
size: -
D: -
V: TRBV27
J: TRBJ1-5

CDR3: CAWEGGNNEQFF
DNA: TGTGCCTGGGAGGGTGGGAACAATGAGCAGTTCTTC
size: -
D: -
V: TRBV30
J: TRBJ2-1

CDR3: CASSLTGWDNYGYTF
DNA: TGTGCCAGCAGTTTAACAGGGTGGGATAACTATGGCTACACCTTC
size: once
D: -
V: TRBV28
J: TRBJ1-2

CDR3: CASSLLSGSSDTQYF
DNA: TGTGCCAGCAGCTTACTTAGCGGGAGCTCAGATACGCAGTATTTT
size: -
D: TRBD2
V: TRBV5-6
J: TRBJ2-3

CDR3: CASSPPGGYEQYF
DNA: TGTGCCAGCAGTCCCCCCGGGGGCTACGAGCAGTACTTC
size: -
D: -
V: TRBV27
J: TRBJ2-7

CDR3: CSVQGNGDEKLFF
DNA: TGCAGCGTACAGGGGAATGGGGATGAAAAACTGTTTTTT
size: few
D: TRBD1
V: TRBV29-1
J: TRBJ1-4

CDR3: CASIGGRAGYIQYF
DNA: TGTGCCAGCATAGGCGGGAGGGCCGGTTACATTCAGTACTTC
size: -
D: TRBD2
V: TRBV28
J: TRBJ2-4

CDR3: CASSSLPGPEAFF
DNA: TGTGCCAGCAGTTCCCTTCCTGGGCCTGAAGCTTTCTTT
size: -
D: -
V: TRBV6-5
J: TRBJ1-1

CDR3: CASSFWTGGLAGELFF
DNA: TGTGCCAGCAGCTTTTGGACAGGGGGATTGGCCGGGGAGCTGTTTTTT
size: -
D: TRBD1
V: TRBV5-4
J: TRBJ2-2

CDR3: CASSQDQNGYNEQFF
DNA: TGCGCCAGCAGCCAAGATCAAAACGGTTACAATGAGCAGTTCTTC
size: -
D: -
V: TRBV4-3
J: TRBJ2-1

CDR3: CASILGGAQGGQYF
DNA: TGTGCCAGCATCTTAGGGGGGGCCCAAGGGGGGCAGTACTTC
size: -
D: -
V: TRBV28
J: TRBJ2-7

CDR3: CASSLDRGSTEAFF
DNA: TGTGCCAGCAGTCTGGACAGGGGCAGTACTGAAGCTTTCTTT
size: -
D: TRBD1
V: TRBV7-2
J: TRBJ1-1

CDR3: CAIQITDTQYF
DNA: TGTGCCATCCAGATCACAGATACGCAGTATTTT
size: -
D: -
V: TRBV10-3
J: TRBJ2-3

CDR3: CASSFRRDAYGYTF
DNA: TGTGCCAGCAGTTTTAGGAGGGACGCCTATGGCTACACCTTC
size: once
D: -
V: TRBV28
J: TRBJ1-2

CDR3: CATSRVPEETQYF
DNA: TGTGCCACCAGCCGGGTCCCCGAAGAGACCCAGTACTTC
size: -
D: -
V: TRBV15
J: TRBJ2-5

CDR3: CSVSLGAYEQYF
DNA: TGCAGCGTTAGTTTAGGGGCCTACGAGCAGTACTTC
size: -
D: -
V: TRBV29-1
J: TRBJ2-7

CDR3: CASTKGGLYTEAFF
DNA: TGTGCCAGTACTAAGGGGGGGCTCTACACTGAAGCTTTCTTT
size: -
D: -
V: TRBV28
J: TRBJ1-1

CDR3: CAWVIRDRQTPYIF
DNA: -
size: -
D: -
V: TRBV30
J: TRBJ1-3

CDR3: CASSVLGGDQVLF
DNA: TGTGCCAGCAGCGTATTGGGGGGGGACCAAGTTCTCTTT
size: -
D: -
V: TRBV9
J: TRBJ1-1

CDR3: CASSSPRTGGGSDTQYF
DNA: TGTGCCAGCAGTTCACCCCGGACAGGGGGAGGGTCCGATACGCAGTATTTT
size: -
D: TRBD1
V: TRBV28
J: TRBJ2-3

CDR3: CASSPTGGTEAFF
DNA: TGTGCCAGCAGCCCAACTGGGGGGACTGAAGCTTTCTTT
size: few
D: -
V: TRBV7-3
J: TRBJ1-1

CDR3: CASSLGRGRGDTQYF
DNA: TGTGCCAGCAGTTTGGGGCGGGGAAGAGGGGATACGCAGTATTTT
size: -
D: -
V: TRBV27
J: TRBJ2-3

CDR3: CASSAGQGSVAGELFF
DNA: TGTGCCAGCAGCGCAGGACAGGGGAGTGTCGCCGGGGAGCTGTTTTTT
size: -
D: TRBD1
V: TRBV11-1
J: TRBJ2-2

CDR3: CSSTGDSYGYTF
DNA: TGCAGCTCCACGGGGGACAGCTATGGCTACACCTTC
size: few
D: TRBD1
V: TRBV29-1
J: TRBJ1-2

CDR3: CASSYPQFF
DNA: TGTGCCAGCAGCTATCCACAGTTCTTC
size: few
D: -
V: TRBV7-9
J: TRBJ2-1

CDR3: CASSLSGSSYEQYF
DNA: TGTGCCAGCAGCTTAAGCGGGAGCTCCTACGAGCAGTACTTC
size: -
D: TRBD2
V: TRBV11-2
J: TRBJ2-7

CDR3: CASSLGQGASTGELFF
DNA: TGCGCCAGCAGCTTAGGACAGGGGGCGAGCACCGGGGAGCTGTTTTTT
size: -
D: TRBD1
V: TRBV5-1
J: TRBJ2-2

CDR3: CASSTPGGMRQFF
DNA: TGTGCCAGCAGCACCCCAGGGGGTATGAGGCAGTTCTTC
size: -
D: TRBD1
V: TRBV5-6
J: TRBJ2-1

CDR3: CASSLKVTSGINEQFF
DNA: TGTGCCAGCAGCTTGAAGGTGACTAGCGGGATCAATGAGCAGTTCTTC
size: -
D: TRBD2
V: TRBV7-9
J: TRBJ2-1

CDR3: CASSVRSTDTQYF
DNA: TGTGCCAGCAGCGTCAGAAGCACAGATACGCAGTATTTT
size: -
D: -
V: TRBV9
J: TRBJ2-3

CDR3: CSAGGGTGGSGANVLTF
DNA: TGCAGCGCCGGGGGGGGAACAGGTGGCTCTGGGGCCAACGTCCTGACTTTC
size: -
D: TRBD2
V: TRBV29-1
J: TRBJ2-6

CDR3: CASSSGQSSYEQYF
DNA: TGCGCCAGCAGCTCCGGACAGAGCTCCTACGAGCAGTACTTC
size: -
D: -
V: TRBV5-1
J: TRBJ2-7

CDR3: CASSAGGLIYNEQFF
DNA: TGTGCCAGTAGTGCGGGAGGACTCATTTACAATGAGCAGTTCTTC
size: once
D: TRBD2
V: TRBV19
J: TRBJ2-1